A few counts support the clone carrying this T cell receptor (beta chain). A process of 5'RACE template switching, which added a universal primer site and UMIs, was used to make TCR cDNA. TCRdb itself ran the 5' RACE reads through MiXCR, one entry per CDR3 protein. The table includes approximately 300,000 distinct CDR3 sequences, approximately 13% detected once. This specimen comes from a study of T cells after yellow fever vaccination. For the study at large: Libraries from low-cell-number fractions were prepared with the SMART-Seq v4 Ultra Low Input RNA kit.

Germline V CDR1 and CDR2: SGHTA, FQGNSA. Deletions cut 2 bases from V and 8 bases from J, with 5 bases between. The CDR3 extends over 11 amino acids. The sequence came from a man aged 25 to 40 who received the YFV17D yellow fever vaccine. This chain links TRBV7-2 with TRBJ2-3; D uncertain. Sequencing used CD4+ T cells sorted from PBMCs, obtained 45 days after the yellow fever booster vaccination. The chain's CDR3 is CASSLSATQYF. For the CDR3, the DNA is TGTGCCAGCAGCTTATCAGCTACGCAGTATTTT.